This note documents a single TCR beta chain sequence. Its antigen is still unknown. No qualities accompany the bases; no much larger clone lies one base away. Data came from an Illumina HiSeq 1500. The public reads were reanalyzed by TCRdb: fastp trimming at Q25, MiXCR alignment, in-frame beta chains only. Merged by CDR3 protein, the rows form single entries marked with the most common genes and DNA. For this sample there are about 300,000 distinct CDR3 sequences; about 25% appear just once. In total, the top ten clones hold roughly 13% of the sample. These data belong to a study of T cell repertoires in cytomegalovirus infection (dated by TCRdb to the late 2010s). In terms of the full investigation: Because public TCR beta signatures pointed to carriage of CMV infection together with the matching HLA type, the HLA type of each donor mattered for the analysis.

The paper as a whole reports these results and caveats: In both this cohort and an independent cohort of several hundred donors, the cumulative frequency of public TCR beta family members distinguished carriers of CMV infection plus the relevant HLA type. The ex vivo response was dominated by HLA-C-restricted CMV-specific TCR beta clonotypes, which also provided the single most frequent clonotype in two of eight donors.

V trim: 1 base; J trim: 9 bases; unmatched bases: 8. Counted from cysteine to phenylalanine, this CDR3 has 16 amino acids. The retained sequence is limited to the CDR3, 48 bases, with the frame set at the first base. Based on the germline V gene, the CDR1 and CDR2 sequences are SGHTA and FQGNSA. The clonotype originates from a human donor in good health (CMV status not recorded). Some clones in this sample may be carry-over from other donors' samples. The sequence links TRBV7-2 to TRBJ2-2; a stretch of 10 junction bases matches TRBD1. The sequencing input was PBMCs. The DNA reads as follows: TGTGCCAGCAGCTTAGAATACGGGACAGGGGACCGGGAGCTGTTTTTT. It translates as CASSLEYGTGDRELFF.